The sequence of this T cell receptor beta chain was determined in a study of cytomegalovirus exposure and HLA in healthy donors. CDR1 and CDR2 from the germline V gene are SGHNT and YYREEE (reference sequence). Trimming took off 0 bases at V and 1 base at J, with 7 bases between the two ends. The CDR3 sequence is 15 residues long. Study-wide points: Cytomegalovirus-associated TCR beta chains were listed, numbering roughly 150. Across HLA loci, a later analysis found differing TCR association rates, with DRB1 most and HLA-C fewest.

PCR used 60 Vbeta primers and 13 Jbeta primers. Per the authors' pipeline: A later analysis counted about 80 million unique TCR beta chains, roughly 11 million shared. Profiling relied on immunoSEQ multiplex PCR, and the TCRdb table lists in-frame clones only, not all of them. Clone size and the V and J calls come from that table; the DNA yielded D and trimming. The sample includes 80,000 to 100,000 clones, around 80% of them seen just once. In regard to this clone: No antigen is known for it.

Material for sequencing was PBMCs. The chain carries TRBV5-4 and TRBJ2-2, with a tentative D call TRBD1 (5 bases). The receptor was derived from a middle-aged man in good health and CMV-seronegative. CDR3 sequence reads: CASSLVRENTGELFF. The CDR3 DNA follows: TGTGCCAGCAGCTTGGTCAGGGAGAACACCGGGGAGCTGTTTTTT.